This T cell receptor beta chain was recovered during a study of CD8 T cells in Susac syndrome (dated 2019 in TCRdb). Concerning the study at large: Repertoire sequencing was used to test whether CD8+ T cell activation and differentiation in Susac syndrome was antigen driven. The study compared CD8+ T cell repertoire clonality among eleven to twelve healthy donors, around 14 Susac syndrome patients and 15 or so multiple sclerosis patients. What the authors observed across the whole study: The number of individuals in the TCR sequencing and HLA analysis was recognized as being relatively small.

High-throughput TCR beta sequencing profiled peripheral blood CD8+ and CD4+ T cells from healthy donors, Susac syndrome patients and multiple sclerosis patients. Treatment-naive patients with stable or active relapsing-remitting disease fulfilling revised McDonald criteria were used as multiple sclerosis controls. Bulk CD8+ and CD4+ T cells were purified magnetically by negative isolation, whereas CD8+ TEMRA cells were enriched by FACS. Blood was collected in EDTA tubes and processed within 24 hours, with PBMCs isolated through density gradient centrifugation. PBMCs intended for TCR sequencing were cryopreserved in liquid nitrogen and were subsequently thawed in a 37 degrees C water bath. The sorted or isolated CD4+, CD8+ and CD8+ TEMRA cells had a purity of 90% or higher. The CDR3 has 12 amino acids, counting the end cysteine and phenylalanine. Kept here is only the CDR3 DNA, which spans 36 bases and is read in frame from base 1. V loses 5 bases, J loses 4 bases, and the germline ends lie 8 bases apart. CDR1 and CDR2 are read off the germline V gene as SGHVS and FNYEAQ.

RNA was extracted using the RNeasy kit, and roughly 0.45 to 1 microgram was reverse transcribed with random hexamers. The immunoSEQ multiplex PCR assay, covering 54 Vbeta and 13 Jbeta segments, was used to amplify TCR beta CDR3 regions. PCR amplification bias was corrected using a synthetic template baseline for primer optimization and computational correction. Turning to the authors' computational methods: Reads were annotated to V, D and J genes according to IMGT and were analyzed with immunoSEQ Analyzer, with only productive sequences retained. Clonality was computed as one minus Shannon entropy normalized by log2 of the number of productive unique sequences. For each patient and control, public and private clones were evaluated within the 100 most prevalent clones. Susac-specific clones were defined as absent from healthy and MS cohorts, 1052 published viral clones and other ImmuneACCESS disease sequences. TCRdb handled the public reads itself, with Q25 trimming in fastp and clone calling in MiXCR, and kept productive beta chains. For every CDR3 protein sequence, its rows merge into one entry that carries the most common genes and DNA. TCRdb's processing, not the study's, gives the V and J calls here. In this sample the table shows 250,000 to 300,000 distinct CDR3 sequences, roughly 85% of which occur a single time. The ten largest clones take up about 0.11% of the sample.

For this clonotype: Its target antigen remains unknown. Per-nucleotide qualities are absent, and no much larger clonotype sits a single base away.

Sequencing input: CD8+ T cells from PBMCs. The receptor comes from a human donor with multiple sclerosis. The V and J genes are TRBV7-6 and TRBJ1-1, with no D gene named confidently. The sequence in DNA is TGTGCCAGCAGCACCGGGAGCACTGAAGCTTTCTTT. It specifies CASSTGSTEAFF.